What follows describes a single T cell receptor (beta chain). What it binds is unknown. The CDR3 runs to 15 residues. The germline V gene encodes CDR1 DFQATT and CDR2 SNEGSKA (reference sequence). Trimming removed 0 bases from V and 4 bases from J, with 13 bases in between. The data belong to a study of breast tumors, draining lymph nodes, adjacent tissues. Study-level points and caveats: Most tumor T cells seemingly derive from lymph node, then expand in tumor. Tumor and nontumor repertoires were significantly more similar in luminal-like than in basal-like breast cancer. Tumors had less TCR diversity than lymph nodes, more than nontumor tissue.

Each CDR3 protein gets one entry after TCRdb re-called the multiplex PCR reads with MiXCR. The table lists about 140,000 distinct CDR3 sequences, roughly 33% of them singletons. Axillary draining lymph nodes of breast cancer patients supplied the node samples. The sample consisted of axillary lymph node tissue. The source is a female donor with breast cancer. Some clones in this sample may be carry-over from other donors' samples. The V and J genes are TRBV20-1 and TRBJ1-5, with D maybe TRBD1 (6 bases). The CDR3 protein is CSARDRGRRNQPQHF. Written as DNA, the CDR3 is TGCAGTGCTAGAGATAGGGGGAGGCGTAATCAGCCCCAGCATTTT.